The rows below give T cell receptor beta chains drawn from one sample of a study of patients and donors after allogeneic stem cell transplantation. TCRdb re-analysed the RT-PCR reads in MiXCR, keeping a single row per CDR3 protein. The table records 200,000 to 250,000 distinct CDR3 sequences, 38% of them present only once. The sequenced sample was blood, either unsorted or a sorted T cell fraction (not recorded which). These TCRs come from a human donor who was either an allogeneic HSCT recipient or a stem cell or donor lymphocyte infusion donor (not recorded which). It is not recorded whose cells these are; they may come from a transplant donor. CDR3s include the opening cysteine and the closing phenylalanine or tryptophan. A D gene is named only where the DNA matches it firmly. Size tells how often a clone was seen (once, few, many) or the class of an expanded clone, and some rows leave it out.

TRBJ1-1	few	TRBD1	TRBV12-3/TRBV12-4	CASSLRGRRDTEAFF	TGTGCCAGCAGTTTAAGGGGGCGCAGGGACACTGAAGCTTTCTTT
TRBJ2-7	-	-	TRBV10-3	CAISGNYEQYF	TGTGCCATCAGTGGGAATTACGAGCAGTACTTC
TRBJ1-1	few	-	TRBV7-2	CASSLVPGGTEAFF	TGTGCCAGCAGCTTAGTTCCCGGGGGAACTGAAGCTTTCTTT
TRBJ1-4	-	-	TRBV18	CASSPEGPTSMTNEKLFF	TGTGCCAGCTCCCCGGAGGGGCCAACTAGCATGACTAATGAAAAACTGTTTTTT
TRBJ1-2	-	-	TRBV5-1	CASSLSWGDSNYGYTF	TGCGCCAGCAGCTTGTCCTGGGGGGATTCTAACTATGGCTACACCTTC
TRBJ2-7	-	-	TRBV20-1	CSANRDTYEQYF	TGCAGTGCGAACAGGGACACCTACGAGCAGTACTTC
TRBJ2-3	-	-	TRBV10-3	CAIRAEADTQYF	TGTGCCATCCGCGCGGAGGCAGATACGCAGTATTTT
TRBJ1-5	-	-	TRBV24-1	CATSDFDQPQHF	TGTGCCACCAGTGATTTCGATCAGCCCCAGCATTTT
TRBJ1-1	few	-	TRBV7-2	CASSLEFGNTEAFF	TGTGCCAGCAGCTTAGAATTCGGGAACACTGAAGCTTTCTTT
TRBJ2-2	-	TRBD2	TRBV29-1	CSVDRAGTTGELFF	TGCAGCGTTGATCGAGCGGGGACCACCGGGGAGCTGTTTTTT
TRBJ2-7	-	-	TRBV6-5	CASSYSRQAYEQYF	TGTGCCAGCAGTTACTCGCGACAGGCCTACGAGCAGTACTTC
TRBJ1-2	-	-	TRBV3-1	CASSAQPGGYTF	TGTGCCAGCAGCGCCCAGCCCGGGGGCTACACCTTC
TRBJ2-7	-	-	TRBV5-1	CASSSGPLGEQYF	TGCGCCAGCAGCTCCGGGCCCCTGGGAGAGCAGTACTTC
TRBJ1-1	many	-	TRBV12-3/TRBV12-4	CASSFRRGNTEAFF	TGTGCCAGCAGTTTCCGCAGGGGGAACACTGAAGCTTTCTTT
TRBJ1-6	few	-	TRBV12-3/TRBV12-4	CASRPLRRGTSYNSPLHF	TGTGCCAGCAGGCCCTTGAGACGGGGTACCTCCTATAATTCACCCCTCCACTTT
TRBJ2-1	-	TRBD1	TRBV5-1	CASSQGQGGEQFF	TGCGCCAGCAGCCAAGGACAGGGGGGCGAGCAGTTCTTC
TRBJ1-1	-	-	TRBV12-3/TRBV12-4	CASRSGDRTEAFF	TGTGCCAGCAGATCGGGGGATCGGACTGAAGCTTTCTTT
TRBJ1-2	few	-	TRBV12-3/TRBV12-4	CASSTRTATNYGYTF	TGTGCCAGCAGTACCCGGACCGCCACCAACTATGGCTACACCTTC
TRBJ1-5	-	-	TRBV3-1	CASSHDRYQPQHF	TGTGCCAGCAGCCACGACAGGTATCAGCCCCAGCATTTT
TRBJ1-1	few	TRBD1	TRBV12-3/TRBV12-4	CASSLAIGGLDTEAFF	TGTGCCAGCAGTTTAGCGATAGGGGGCCTGGACACTGAAGCTTTCTTT
TRBJ2-1	-	-	TRBV2	CASSSPLGRGPYNEQFF	TGTGCCAGCAGCTCCCCTTTGGGGCGGGGGCCATACAATGAGCAGTTCTTC
TRBJ1-2	-	TRBD1	TRBV3-1	CASSQVIGTAINYGYTF	TGTGCCAGCAGCCAAGTGATAGGGACAGCGATTAACTATGGCTACACCTTC
TRBJ2-2	-	TRBD2	TRBV27	CASSLVGAGLNTGELFF	TGTGCCAGCAGTTTAGTTGGAGCGGGGCTAAACACCGGGGAGCTGTTTTTT
TRBJ1-2	-	-	TRBV10-3	CAISEAPSGYIF	TGTGCCATCAGTGAGGCCCCGTCTGGCTACATCTTC
TRBJ2-1	-	-	TRBV15	CATSRRGLDEQFF	TGTGCCACCAGCCGCCGAGGGTTGGATGAGCAGTTCTTC
TRBJ1-6	few	TRBD1	TRBV20-1	CSARVWTGAQSSPLHF	TGCAGTGCTAGAGTCTGGACAGGAGCCCAAAGTTCACCCCTCCACTTT
TRBJ2-3	-	-	TRBV12-3/TRBV12-4	CASRVVEGDTQYF	TGTGCCAGCAGGGTTGTTGAGGGAGATACGCAGTATTTT
TRBJ1-2	-	-	TRBV25-1	CASSPAGPNYGYTF	TGTGCCAGCAGCCCCGCGGGACCGAACTATGGCTACACCTTC
TRBJ2-3	few	-	TRBV14	CASSHQWALGDTQYF	TGTGCCAGCAGCCATCAGTGGGCGCTCGGAGATACGCAGTATTTT
TRBJ2-1	few	-	TRBV5-4	CASSINLGTSGNEQFF	TGTGCCAGCAGCATCAACCTCGGGACCAGCGGCAATGAGCAGTTCTTC
TRBJ2-1	-	-	TRBV5-6	CASSLPGRSYNEQFF	TGTGCCAGCAGCTTACCGGGTCGGTCCTACAATGAGCAGTTCTTC
TRBJ1-2	-	-	TRBV6-6	CASRGTPLRGYGYTF	TGTGCCAGCAGGGGGACACCACTCCGGGGCTATGGCTACACCTTC
TRBJ2-7	-	TRBD2	TRBV20-1	CSARGLAGYSYEQYF	TGCAGTGCTAGAGGACTAGCGGGGTATTCCTACGAGCAGTACTTC
TRBJ1-4	few	-	TRBV28	CASGVAANEKLFF	TGTGCCAGCGGTGTCGCAGCTAATGAAAAACTGTTTTTT
TRBJ2-7	-	-	TRBV6-6	CASSPRGTANYEQYF	TGTGCCAGCAGTCCCCGGGGGACGGCTAATTACGAGCAGTACTTC
TRBJ1-2	many	TRBD1	TRBV18	CASSRDRGLYGYTF	TGTGCCAGTTCCCGGGACAGGGGGCTCTATGGCTACACCTTC
TRBJ2-7	-	-	TRBV7-9	CASSQGRWGGYEQYF	TGTGCCAGCAGCCAAGGACGGTGGGGTGGCTACGAGCAGTACTTC
TRBJ1-2	-	TRBD1	TRBV29-1	CSTRRTGGESGYTF	TGCAGCACCCGTCGGACAGGGGGCGAGTCTGGCTACACCTTC
TRBJ1-1	few	-	TRBV6-6	CASSSDSLPGANTEAFF	TGTGCCAGCAGCTCGGACAGTTTGCCAGGGGCGAACACTGAAGCTTTCTTT
TRBJ2-7	few	-	TRBV29-1	CSVVRSYEQYF	TGCAGCGTTGTACGGTCATACGAGCAGTACTTC
TRBJ1-2	few	-	TRBV20-1	CSAEDRHYGYTF	TGCAGTGCGGAGGACAGACACTATGGCTACACCTTC
TRBJ1-4	-	-	TRBV6-1	CASSRATNEKLFF	TGTGCCAGCAGCAGGGCAACTAATGAAAAACTGTTTTTT
TRBJ1-6	once	TRBD1	TRBV3-1	CASSHDRAAPLHF	TGTGCCAGCAGCCACGACAGGGCTGCACCCCTCCACTTT
TRBJ1-1	-	TRBD1	TRBV12-3/TRBV12-4	CASISHRGGSEAFF	TGTGCCAGCATCTCCCACCGAGGGGGCTCTGAAGCTTTCTTT
TRBJ1-5	-	-	TRBV9	CASSVGGTWNQPQHF	TGTGCCAGCAGCGTAGGGGGGACGTGGAATCAGCCCCAGCATTTT